This T cell receptor beta chain derives from a study of T cells in women clearing cervical HPV infection. General study results and limits: CIN3+ cases had significantly higher TCR richness than controls; evenness did not differ.

TCR beta CDR3 amplified by multiplex PCR from about 1200 ng genomic DNA. The table came from immunoSEQ multiplex PCR; TCRdb's copy has only in-frame clones and leaves some out. Its clone listing holds about 46,000 clones. Notes on this clone: The antigen remains undetermined. The read terminates 3 residues ahead of where the CDR3 ends, so the germline J gene completes it.

The V end lost 1 base, the J end lost 7 bases, and 10 bases lay between the germline ends. The germline CDR1 and CDR2 sequences are SGHVS and FQNEAQ. The CDR3 covers 13 residues. This chain links TRBV7-8 with TRBJ1-2; no definite D call. What was sequenced was blood buffy coat. This TCR came from a woman aged 18-69 years with a cervical HPV16 infection that either progressed to CIN3+ or cleared (not recorded which). CDR3 sequence: CASSLGGGSGYTF. The CDR3 bases that were read are TGTGCCAGCAGCTTAGGCGGCGGGTCTGGC.